Each of the 12 T cell receptor beta chains below was sequenced from the same sample in a study of blood T cell repertoires in COVID-19. Data came from immunoSEQ multiplex PCR; TCRdb stores just in-frame clones and leaves some out. The sample yields some 180,000 clones, around 83% seen once. The sample comprised PBMCs or T cells enriched from blood (not recorded which). These receptors all come from a woman aged 25 to 45 who had been exposed to COVID-19.

This chain links TRBV7-9 with TRBJ1-1; TRBD1 aligns across 8 bases. There are 15 residues in the CDR3. Trimming removed 4 bases from V and 4 bases from J; junction bases left unmatched: 8. Germline V lookup: CDR1 SEHNR, CDR2 FQNEAQ (reference sequence). CDR3 sequence: CASSSRQGTITEAFF. CDR3 in DNA: TGTGCCAGCAGCTCCAGACAGGGGACGATCACTGAAGCTTTCTTT.

The genes are TRBV9 and TRBJ2-1; 10 positions agree with TRBD2. V shed 4 bases and J 6 bases; nucleotides not matched to a gene: 7. Germline-derived CDR1 and CDR2 are SGDLS and YYNGEE. The length of the CDR3 is 15 residues. The CDR3 spells CASSRSGGAVNEQFF. For the CDR3, the DNA is TGTGCCAGCAGCAGGAGCGGGGGGGCCGTCAATGAGCAGTTCTTC.

The V call is TRBV9, the J call TRBJ1-5; perhaps TRBD1 as D (5 bases). Trimming cost V 4 bases and J 6 bases, with 17 bases left between them. CDR3 length: 15 residues. Germline CDR1 and CDR2: SGDLS and YYNGEE. The CDR3 nucleotides are TGTGCCAGCAGCCCCACCGTCGGGGGTGGTCAGCCCCAGCATTTT. This translates into CASSPTVGGGQPQHF.

The chain employs TRBV7-9 and TRBJ2-7; TRBD1 matches at 9 bases. CDR3 size: 16 residues. Germline lookup yields CDR1 SEHNR and CDR2 FQNEAQ (reference sequence). Trimming cost V 4 bases and J 4 bases; bases outside gene matches: 11. In nucleotides, the CDR3 is TGTGCCAGCAGCTCCCTGGGACAGGGAGGGGGGTACGAGCAGTACTTC. Translating it yields CASSSLGQGGGYEQYF.

V gene TRBV11-2 combines with J gene TRBJ1-1; TRBD1 aligns across 9 bases. Per the germline V gene, CDR1 is SGHAT and CDR2 is FQNNGV. V lost 5 bases and J lost 12; bases outside the gene matches: 13. The CDR3 consists of 14 residues. In DNA form, the CDR3 reads TGTGCCAGCAGCCCCTCCGGGACAGGGCTCATAACTTTCTTT. This sequence encodes CASSPSGTGLITFF.

The genes are TRBV11-2 and TRBJ2-7; TRBD2 might be the D (5 bases). The germline V gene encodes CDR1 SGHAT and CDR2 FQNNGV. The CDR3 totals 15 residues. With 0 bases removed from V and 3 bases from J, the gap between germline ends came to 12 bases. This chain's CDR3 is CASSLEGVIVYEQYF. CDR3 DNA sequence: TGTGCCAGCAGCTTAGAGGGAGTTATAGTCTACGAGCAGTACTTC. Complete variable domain (other parts from reference TRBV11-2 and TRBJ2-7): EAGVAQSPRYKIIEKRQSVAFWCNPISGHATLYWYQQILGQGPKLLIQFQNNGVVDDSQLPKDRFSAERLKGVDSTLKIQPAKLEDSAVYLCASSLEGVIVYEQYFGPGTRLTVT.

The chain employs TRBV7-9 and TRBJ2-7; perhaps TRBD1 as D (5 bases). Trimming shortened V by 1 base and J by 7 bases, and 5 bases separated the two germline ends. Germline V lookup: CDR1 SEHNR, CDR2 FQNEAQ (reference sequence). The CDR3 loop spans 11 amino acids. DNA for the CDR3: TGTGCCAGCAGCTTAGGGACAGAGCAGTACTTC. It encodes CASSLGTEQYF.

V gene TRBV3-1 (or the pseudogene TRBV3-2) combines with J gene TRBJ1-6, with D unresolved. Germline loops: CDR1 LGHDT, CDR2 YNNKEL (reference sequence). CDR3 size: 15 residues. The V and J ends lost 4 bases and 8 bases respectively, with 15 bases between them. The CDR3 protein is CASSRARILDSPLHF. The CDR3 DNA is TGTGCCAGCAGCCGAGCCAGGATTCTTGATTCACCCCTCCACTTT.

The chain carries TRBV6-5 and TRBJ1-4; TRBD1 agrees at 8 bases. CDR1 MNHEY and CDR2 SVGAGI come from the germline V gene. J lost 7 bases, V lost 8 bases, and 6 bases had no gene match. CDR3 length: 13 amino acids. The CDR3 DNA reads as TGTGCCAGCTCCACAGGGGGAGGTGAAAAACTGTTTTTT. As protein: CASSTGGGEKLFF.

CDR3 DNA: TGTGCCAGCAGCTACAGGCTCCAGAACACTGAAGCTTTCTTT. Translating gives CASSYRLQNTEAFF. The chain uses TRBV5-4 and TRBJ1-1, with D maybe TRBD1 (5 bases). Trimming pared 3 bases from V and 1 base from J, leaving 10 bases between. Per the germline V gene, CDR1 is SGHNT and CDR2 is YYREEE (reference sequence). The CDR3 totals 14 residues.

J is TRBJ1-3 and V is TRBV5-6, with D unresolved. In germline, CDR1 is SGHDT, CDR2 YYEEEE. CDR3 length: 17 amino acids. V lost 0 bases and J 0 bases, leaving 13 bases between the germline ends. Here the CDR3 reads CASSLGLASLSGNTIYF. The CDR3 nucleotides are TGTGCCAGCAGCTTGGGGTTGGCATCCCTCTCTGGAAACACCATATATTTT.

This chain joins TRBV3-1 (or the pseudogene TRBV3-2) and TRBJ1-1; the D is unclear. Trimming took off 1 base at V and 4 bases at J, with 10 bases between the two ends. The CDR3 contains 14 residues. The germline V gene encodes CDR1 LGHDT and CDR2 YNNKEL (reference sequence). The CDR3 coding sequence is TGTGCCAGCAGCCAAGGAACGGGGAGCACTGAAGCTTTCTTT. Its protein is CASSQGTGSTEAFF.